What follows describes a single T cell receptor beta chain. Antigen: not known. The data stem from a study of cytomegalovirus exposure and HLA in healthy donors. Study as a whole: The Caucasian-associated ancestry cluster contained more than 75% of the roughly 400 genotyped donors.

This CDR3 spans 16 amino acids. Trimming removed 2 bases from V and 0 bases from J, with 13 bases in between. Germline CDR1 is SGHVS and CDR2 is FQNEAQ. Study results and caveats: For presence/absence analyses, sequencing depth was assumed to be roughly uniform across donors. Later, an analysis found that common viral pathogens appeared to be linked with several of the most significant clusters.

Primers for the PCR totalled 60 Vbeta and 13 Jbeta. In the authors' methods: Later, 65 million to 85 million unique TCR beta chains were counted in an analysis, and approximately 9.9 million of them were shared. Here immunoSEQ multiplex PCR was the method, and the copy in TCRdb shows in-frame clones only, minus some. The DNA gave D and trimming, while V, J and clone size come from that table. The table includes about 96,000 clones, roughly 84% detected once. Sequencing was done on a sample of PBMCs. The genes are TRBV7-8 and TRBJ2-5; maybe TRBD1 (6 bases). The source of this sequence is a man younger than 45 in good health and CMV-seronegative. In nucleotides, the CDR3 is TGTGCCAGCAGCTTAAATACAGGGCGTAACCAAGAGACCCAGTACTTC. It yields the protein CASSLNTGRNQETQYF.